What follows describes a single T cell receptor beta chain. This clonotype occurred many times. Its target antigen remains unknown. The record has no base qualities; no much larger clone is one base away. The data stem from a study of CD8 T cells in ankylosing spondylitis (dated 2017 in TCRdb). For the study in its entirety: To find TCR variants linked to disease, the study profiled T cell receptor beta repertoires in ankylosing spondylitis patients and healthy donors. The whole study cohort included 90 to 120 healthy donors and 25 or so ankylosing spondylitis patients. Peripheral blood was sampled, and synovial fluid was also collected from ankylosing spondylitis patients.

The reads were generated on an Illumina HiSeq 2500. Quantitative 5'-RACE with molecular barcodes was the method used to prepare the TCR beta libraries. In the paper's pipeline: Disease-linked TCR variants were identified with a new computational method built on a probabilistic model of VDJ rearrangement. The raw public data were reprocessed by TCRdb itself: fastp quality trimming at Q25, MiXCR clonotype calling, in-frame beta chains only. Every CDR3 protein is listed once, alongside the most common genes and DNA of its rows. The V and J calls and clone size are TCRdb's, not the authors'. The sample table records some 800,000 distinct CDR3 sequences; 12% of these occur just once. In total, the top ten clones hold about 0.49% of the sample. The investigation overall reported the following: Blood from ankylosing spondylitis patients appeared to be characterized by a TCR beta motif made up of under 10 highly homologous amino acid variants. Some TCR beta motif variants had previously been reported in synovial fluid and blood of reactive arthritis patients, which suggested common disease-initiation mechanisms. Significant enrichment of the disease-linked clones was reported in matched synovial fluid samples from ankylosing spondylitis patients. The disease-linked clones had a CD8+ phenotype and were found at relatively low frequencies in peripheral blood.

V has 5 bases trimmed and J has 1 base trimmed; junction bases matching no gene number 5. The CDR3 measures 15 amino acids from cysteine to phenylalanine. CDR3 DNA is the only sequence kept; it has 45 bases, read in frame from the first base. The receptor chain draws on TRBV12-3 or TRBV12-4 and TRBJ2-1; 7 junctional bases match TRBD1. The specimen was blood, either unsorted or a sorted T cell fraction (not recorded which). The receptor comes from a male donor with ankylosing spondylitis. In nucleotides, the sequence is TGTGCCAGCAGTCCTGGACAGGCTTCCTACAATGAGCAGTTCTTC. Its amino acids are CASSPGQASYNEQFF.